This T cell receptor (beta chain) derives from a study of T cells expressing NK-cell markers. About this clonotype: What it recognizes is unknown.

In germline, CDR1 is DFQATT, CDR2 SNEGSKA (reference sequence). CDR3 length equals 15 residues. UMIs were included in TCR beta cDNA generated by 5'RACE template switching. TCRdb re-called the 5' RACE reads and catalogs CDR3 proteins one per entry, DNA excluded. With about 550,000 distinct CDR3 sequences in the sample, the ten largest clones hold roughly 3.6%. Notes on the study in general: Where a few donors were concerned, these clonotypes also led the CD3+CD56-NKG2C+ fraction.

This clonotype was obtained from a man between 18 and 35 years old in good health. The rearrangement uses TRBV20-1 and TRBJ2-1; TCRdb's assignment of TRBD2 cannot be checked, as there is no DNA. The sequencing input was blood T cells: a sorted CD56 or NKG2C T cell subset, CD4+ or CD8+ T cells, or bulk PBMC T cells (not recorded which). The CDR3 sequence: CSAPINSGRAREQFF.